The clone carrying this T cell receptor (beta chain) has only a few counts. Its specificity is not known. The sample originates from a study of molecular identifiers for immune sequencing clone quantification. Regarding the study as a whole: Clones exceeding 20 RNA copies carried over 97% of effector molecules but under 1% of naive-cell molecules.

Each CDR3 protein is one row after TCRdb ran MiXCR on the PCR reads. The repertoire holds 75,000 to 95,000 distinct CDR3 sequences, with about 23% as singletons. Trimming stripped 2 bases from V and 0 bases from J, with 13 bases between. This CDR3 contains 15 residues. Germline assignment: CDR1 DFQATT and CDR2 SNEGSKA (reference sequence). Sorted inputs of about 19,000 to 1,100,000 cells, with 10%, 30% or 50% RNA, yielded naive CD8 libraries. As CD8+CD4-CCR7+CD45RA+ cells, naive CD8 T cells were sorted. The sequencing sample was made of naive CD8+ T cells from blood, with Jurkat cell RNA spiked in. The subset here: FACS-sorted CD8+CD4-CCR7+CD45RA+ naive T cells. The V call is TRBV20-1, the J call TRBJ1-2, with D tentatively TRBD1 (5 bases). The TCR was taken from a human donor in good health. Some libraries in this study had Jurkat cell RNA spiked in. Here the CDR3 DNA reads TGCAGTGCTAGATTCCCGACAGCCCCTAACTATGGCTACACCTTC. Its translation is CSARFPTAPNYGYTF.